This is a list of T cell receptor beta chains from one sample in a study of OX40 agonist ivuxolimab in advanced cancers. Method: immunoSEQ multiplex PCR; TCRdb's copy keeps in-frame clones and lacks some. The sample includes approximately 74,000 clones, over 75% of them seen just once. The material sequenced was CD4+ or CD8+ T cells sorted from blood, taken in a trial of the OX40 agonist ivuxolimab. The origin of the receptors is an adult with an advanced solid tumor such as melanoma, head and neck, liver or kidney cancer. Each CDR3 is given with its conserved first and last residue. D genes are given only for firm matches. Clone size appears in some rows only: once, few, many, or a class for an expanded clone.

TRBJ2-2 | NA | TRBV6-5 | NA | 15 | TGTGCCAGCAGTCGTGGAGGGGTGGTGGTCGGGGAGCTGTTTTTT | CASSRGGVVVGELFF
TRBJ2-5 | NA | TRBV7-9 | NA | 12 | TGTGCCAGCAGCTTAGCCGCAGAGACCCAGTACTTC | CASSLAAETQYF
TRBJ1-1 | TRBD1 | TRBV5-1 | NA | 16 | TGCGCCAGCAGCCGGGACAGGGGCTCTTCGAGCACTGAAGCTTTCTTT | CASSRDRGSSSTEAFF
TRBJ1-1 | NA | TRBV6-4 | NA | 14 | TGTGCCAGCAGTGCGGGACGGGTGAACACTGAAGCTTTCTTT | CASSAGRVNTEAFF
TRBJ2-1 | TRBD2 | TRBV2 | NA | 17 | TGTGCCAGCAGCTTACCCCAACTAGCGCCCCCCGGCAATGAGCAGTTCTTC | CASSLPQLAPPGNEQFF
TRBJ1-5 | TRBD1 | TRBV18 | NA | 15 | TGTGCCAGCTCACCAGGGCAGGGGGCAGTTCAGCCCCAGCATTTT | CASSPGQGAVQPQHF
TRBJ2-4 | NA | TRBV20-1 | NA | 11 | TGCAGTGCTAAAGACGAGGGCATTCAGTACTTC | CSAKDEGIQYF
TRBJ2-2 | NA | TRBV19 | NA | 13 | TGTGCCAGTAGTCCATCTAAACCAGGGGAGCTGTTTTTT | CASSPSKPGELFF
TRBJ1-1 | NA | TRBV29-1 | NA | 16 | TGCAGCGTTGGGGGGGCAGTTTCCTCCTCGAACACTGAAGCTTTCTTT | CSVGGAVSSSNTEAFF
TRBJ1-5 | NA | TRBV2 | NA | 14 | TGTGCCAGCAGAAGTGGTCTTAGCAATCAGCCCCAGCATTTT | CASRSGLSNQPQHF
TRBJ1-2 | NA | TRBV18 | few | 13 | TGTGCCAGCTCACCGGACAGTTCCTATGGCTACACCTTC | CASSPDSSYGYTF
TRBJ1-6 | NA | TRBV6-4 | few | 13 | TGTGCCAGCAGTGCTCAGGTGCATTCACCCCTCCACTTT | CASSAQVHSPLHF
TRBJ2-7 | NA | TRBV5-1 | NA | 13 | TGCGCCAGCAGCTTGGGACAGGTCGACGAGCAGTACTTC | CASSLGQVDEQYF
TRBJ1-3 | NA | TRBV7-2 | NA | 17 | TGTGCCAGCAGCTTTAGATGGGGGCGCGGATCTGGAAACACCATATATTTT | CASSFRWGRGSGNTIYF
TRBJ2-3 | NA | TRBV29-1 | NA | 11 | TGCAGCGTTGCTCAGCCAGATACGCAGTATTTT | CSVAQPDTQYF
TRBJ2-5 | NA | TRBV7-2 | NA | 14 | TGTGCCAGCAGCCAACCGGGACGGTTGGAGACCCAGTACTTC | CASSQPGRLETQYF
TRBJ2-1 | TRBD1 | TRBV7-8 | once | 16 | TGTGCCAGCAGCTTTTTGACAGGGAAAACCTACAATGAGCAGTTCTTC | CASSFLTGKTYNEQFF
TRBJ1-2 | TRBD1 | TRBV4-1 | NA | 16 | TGCGCCAGCAACCCCGGGGCAGGGGGTAGGAACTATGGCTACACCTTC | CASNPGAGGRNYGYTF
TRBJ1-3 | NA | TRBV28 | NA | 16 | TGTGCCAGCAGTCCGCCCAACAGGGCAGGGGGAAACACCATATATTTT | CASSPPNRAGGNTIYF
TRBJ2-7 | NA | TRBV19 | NA | 14 | TGTGCCAGTAGGACCGGGCCGAAGTCCTACGAGCAGTACTTC | CASRTGPKSYEQYF
TRBJ2-1 | TRBD2 | TRBV30 | NA | 13 | TGTGCCTGGAGCGCTCTGGCGGGAGGGGAGCAGTTCTTC | CAWSALAGGEQFF
TRBJ2-7 | TRBD2 | TRBV6-5 | NA | 15 | TGTGCCAGCACCGCCGGGAGCGGGGGAGCCTACGAGCAGTACTTC | CASTAGSGGAYEQYF
TRBJ2-2 | NA | TRBV5-1 | NA | 15 | TGCGCCAGCAGCTTGCGGGGCCGCAGCACCGGGGAGCTGTTTTTT | CASSLRGRSTGELFF
TRBJ2-1 | NA | TRBV6-5 | NA | 15 | TGTGCCAGCAGACTTGACTGGGGCTCCTACAATGAGCAGTTCTTC | CASRLDWGSYNEQFF
TRBJ1-2 | NA | TRBV2 | once | 11 | TGTGCCAGCAGTCTATGGTATGGCTACACCTTC | CASSLWYGYTF
TRBJ2-2 | NA | TRBV27 | NA | 13 | TGTGCCAGCAGCTCCGTCATAGGCGGGGAGCTGTTTTTT | CASSSVIGGELFF
TRBJ1-2 | TRBD1 | TRBV4-2 | NA | 15 | TGTGCCAGCAGCCAAGATAGGGGACAGGGGAGGGGCTACACCTTC | CASSQDRGQGRGYTF
TRBJ2-3 | TRBD2 | TRBV15 | NA | 15 | TGTGCCACCAGTGGAGAAGCGGGAAGGTCAGATACGCAGTATTTT | CATSGEAGRSDTQYF
TRBJ2-3 | NA | TRBV11-3 | NA | 12 | TGTGCCAGCAGCTTCGGTTCAGATACGCAGTATTTT | CASSFGSDTQYF
TRBJ1-1 | NA | TRBV7-9 | NA | 13 | TGTGCCAGCAGCCAGGACAGCAACACTGAAGCTTTCTTT | CASSQDSNTEAFF
TRBJ1-1 | NA | TRBV4-2 | NA | 15 | TGTGCCAGCAGCTGGAGGACGGCGCTGAACACTGAAGCTTTCTTT | CASSWRTALNTEAFF
TRBJ1-2 | NA | TRBV6-6 | NA | 11 | TGTGCCAGCAGTTATTCTGGAAGCTACACCTTC | CASSYSGSYTF
TRBJ2-4 | TRBD1 | TRBV7-2 | NA | 14 | TGTGCCAGCAGCTTGACAGGGAAGAGGAACATTCAGTACTTC | CASSLTGKRNIQYF
TRBJ1-1 | TRBD1 | TRBV29-1 | NA | 12 | TGCAGCGGAGACAGGGGGAACACTGAAGCTTTCTTT | CSGDRGNTEAFF
TRBJ1-2 | NA | TRBV7-9 | NA | 14 | TGTGCCAGCAGCTCAGGGAGTGTGGACTATGGCTACACCTTC | CASSSGSVDYGYTF
TRBJ2-3 | NA | TRBV5-6 | few | 12 | TGTGCCAGCAGCCCAGGCACAGATACGCAGTATTTT | CASSPGTDTQYF
TRBJ1-3 | NA | TRBV6-5 | NA | 15 | TGTGCCAGCAGTTACGACAAAAACTCTGGAAACACCATATATTTT | CASSYDKNSGNTIYF
TRBJ1-1 | NA | TRBV30 | NA | 14 | TGTGCCTGGAGTGTTGGATTGGGGAACACTGAAGCTTTCTTT | CAWSVGLGNTEAFF
TRBJ2-1 | TRBD2 | TRBV29-1 | NA | 13 | TGCAGCGTTTTTGGTAGCGGGAACAATGAGCAGTTCTTC | CSVFGSGNNEQFF
TRBJ2-2 | TRBD2 | TRBV25-1 | NA | 15 | TGTGCCAGCAGCGGCGGGAGGTCTAGGGCCGGGGAGCTGTTTTTT | CASSGGRSRAGELFF
TRBJ1-2 | TRBD1 | TRBV5-5 | NA | 15 | TGTGCCAGCAGCTTGTTTAGACAGGGTAACTATGGCTACACCTTC | CASSLFRQGNYGYTF
TRBJ2-6 | NA | TRBV6-5 | NA | 15 | TGTGCCAGCGGGCAGATTTACTCTGGGGCCAACGTCCTGACTTTC | CASGQIYSGANVLTF
TRBJ1-1 | NA | TRBV6-5 | NA | 13 | TGTGCCAGCAGTTACGGACTCCACATGGAGGCTTTCTTT | CASSYGLHMEAFF
TRBJ2-3 | NA | TRBV11-1 | once | 16 | TGTGCCAGCAGCTTAGGGGGGGACCCGGGTGCAGATACGCAGTATTTT | CASSLGGDPGADTQYF
TRBJ1-3 | TRBD1 | TRBV7-6 | once | 16 | TGTGCCAGCAGCCAGAGGCCGACAGGGTCTGGAAACACCATATATTTT | CASSQRPTGSGNTIYF
TRBJ2-6 | NA | TRBV9 | NA | 16 | TGTGCCAGCAGCGTTCCCATAGCGTCTGGGGCCAACGTCCTGACTTTC | CASSVPIASGANVLTF
TRBJ2-4 | TRBD1 | TRBV5-6 | NA | 14 | TGTGCCAGCAGACAAACAGGGGGCGAGGACATTCAGTACTTC | CASRQTGGEDIQYF
TRBJ2-1 | TRBD1 | TRBV28 | once | 16 | TGTGCCAGCAGTGGGAACGACAGGGCGGCTTACAATGAGCAGTTCTTC | CASSGNDRAAYNEQFF
TRBJ2-5 | TRBD1 | TRBV30 | once | 14 | TGTGCCTGGAGGGGGGACAGCTTAAGAGAGACCCAGTACTTC | CAWRGDSLRETQYF
TRBJ2-7 | NA | TRBV27 | NA | 19 | TGTGCCAGCAGTTCCCTCGGACAGGGGAACTTAGCGGGAGTCGGGGAGCAGTACTTC | CASSSLGQGNLAGVGEQYF
TRBJ2-1 | TRBD1 | TRBV4-3 | once | 13 | TGCGCCAGCAGCTACCAGGGGGCCTATGAGCAGTTCTTC | CASSYQGAYEQFF
TRBJ1-1 | NA | TRBV6-5 | once | 13 | TGTGCCAGCACACGGTCACAGAACACTGAAGCTTTCTTT | CASTRSQNTEAFF